Detailed here is one T cell receptor (beta chain). The antigen remains undetermined. These data originate in a study of T cells in tumors after PD-1 blockade. Looking at the study overall: Either cemiplimab 350 mg every 2 weeks or pembrolizumab 200 mg every 3 weeks was given. During anti-PD-1 treatment, some patients continued daily vismodegib 150 mg.

Findings and caveats of the study: Expanded exhausted CD8+ clones after therapy were mostly novel clonotypes. Approximately 41% of tumor TCR clonotypes were also found in blood.

The CDR3 has 13 amino acids. The V end lost 3 bases, the J end lost 0 bases, and 5 bases lay between the germline ends. Germline loops: CDR1 LNHDA, CDR2 SQIVND (reference sequence). TCRdb keeps only in-frame clones here, not all; method: immunoSEQ multiplex PCR. The table has roughly 3,900 clones, around 70% seen once. Sequencing used tumor tissue, obtained before anti-PD-1 treatment. V is TRBV19 and J is TRBJ1-1; D unresolved. The TCR comes from a human donor with basal cell carcinoma. CDR3 region: CASSMFLNTEAFF. CDR3 DNA: TGTGCCAGTAGTATGTTCCTGAACACTGAAGCTTTCTTT.